The rows below give T cell receptor beta chains drawn from one sample of a study of blood T cells in healthy people across ages. TCRdb reanalysed the 5' RACE reads using MiXCR and keeps one entry per CDR3 protein. The sample gives approximately 1.5 million distinct CDR3 sequences, 42% of which show up once; just over 4% is in the top ten. Sequences were obtained from blood. These receptors were obtained from a woman aged 18-29 years in good health. Both conserved end residues are part of each CDR3.

V	CDR3
TRBV28	CASSFQVPYEQYF
TRBV28	CASRAGAGNEQFF
TRBV7-2	CASSLSPGAVAFF
TRBV29-1	CSVEVGAGHTEAFF
TRBV7-6	CASAAEDNSPLHF
TRBV5-1	CASSLEGVSNEQFF
TRBV5-1	CASSFGARLQETQYF
TRBV6-5	CASRMIPGTGNEQYF
TRBV9	CASSPKGAPNEKLFF
TRBV2	CASSGQRTYNEQFF
TRBV29-1	CSVESGLAESYEQYF
TRBV30	CAWSIQHRVAQYF
TRBV9	CASSVAWGDEKLFF
TRBV5-1	CASSLRSGATNEKLFF
TRBV12-3/TRBV12-4	CASSRYGVQETQYF
TRBV4-1	CASKPQRGNTGELFF
TRBV16	CASSQVRLGDDEQYF
TRBV6-5	CASSYPRTGLFTSNEQYF
TRBV20-1	CSATDRRGHNEQFF
TRBV5-1	CASSLDVTGNMNEQYF
TRBV15	CATSIHGTSGSRKTQYF
TRBV5-1	CASSLDRASEGEQFF
TRBV12-3/TRBV12-4	CASSSQGASNSPLHF
TRBV4-1	CASSQRIDSYSNQPQHF
TRBV15	CATSRGGGTEAFF
TRBV28	CASSKPAGPQKAFF
TRBV28	CASSITGAGGKETQYF
TRBV12-3/TRBV12-4	CASIERGALGNEQFF
TRBV2	CASREERSSNQPQHF
TRBV12-3/TRBV12-4	CASSSGGGGELFF
TRBV5-1	CASNPDSLNTEAFF
TRBV24-1	CATSVASGGREAGELFF
TRBV4-1	CASSHLGGDPYEQYF
TRBV7-9	CASSLVLKPYGYTF
TRBV12-3/TRBV12-4	CASGPPAEGNQPQHF
TRBV20-1	CSARDRGRLEKLFF
TRBV27	CASSLSMGAFYGYTF
TRBV12-3/TRBV12-4	CASSLASRRWTYNEQFF
TRBV9	CASSVVTGDYGYTF
TRBV24-1	CATSAAQYTGELFF
TRBV7-3	CASSLTPPGTSVYNEQFF
TRBV7-9	CANSPRRGAGELFF
TRBV20-1	CGDRGSPDTQYF
TRBV28	CASSFPSASTDTQYF
TRBV9	CASSVGITANTGELFF
TRBV7-9	CASSSLLAGEYTGELFF
TRBV9	CASSPRAGILTDTQYF
TRBV7-2	CASSLEWRANEQYF
TRBV7-9	CASSLYEGHQHTEAFF
TRBV7-9	CASSLARGSGSTDTQYF